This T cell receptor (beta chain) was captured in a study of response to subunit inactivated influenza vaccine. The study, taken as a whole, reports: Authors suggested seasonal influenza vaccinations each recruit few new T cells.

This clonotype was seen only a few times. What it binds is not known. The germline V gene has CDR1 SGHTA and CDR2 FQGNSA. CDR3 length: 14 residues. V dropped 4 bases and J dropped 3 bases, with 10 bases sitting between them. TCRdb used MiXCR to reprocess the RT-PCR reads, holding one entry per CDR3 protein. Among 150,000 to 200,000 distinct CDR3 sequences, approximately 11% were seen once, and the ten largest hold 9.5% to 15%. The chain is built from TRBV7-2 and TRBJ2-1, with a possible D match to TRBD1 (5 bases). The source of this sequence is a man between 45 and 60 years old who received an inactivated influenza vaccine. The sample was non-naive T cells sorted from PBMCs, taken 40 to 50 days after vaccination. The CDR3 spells CASSYDSFYNEQFF. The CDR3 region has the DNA TGTGCCAGCAGCTACGACAGCTTCTACAATGAGCAGTTCTTC. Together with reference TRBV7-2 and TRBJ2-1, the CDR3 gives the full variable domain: GAGVSQSPSNKVTEKGKDVELRCDPISGHTALYWYRQSLGQGLEFLIYFQGNSAPDKSGLPSDRFSAERTGGSVSTLTIQRTQQEDSAVYLCASSYDSFYNEQFFGPGTRLTVL.